The subject of this entry is one T cell receptor beta chain. Its specificity is unknown. The data were produced by immunoSEQ multiplex PCR, yet TCRdb's version contains in-frame clones alone and is incomplete. The sample contains approximately 180,000 clones, just over 85% of which appear only once. This sample was taken from a study of T cell responses to AZD1222 COVID-19 vaccine. Study information: Second-dose groups at about 4 or about 12 weeks were pooled. Study-wide findings and caveats: Baseline seropositives among AZD1222 recipients totaled only five or six. Without day 14 samples, only post-peak T cell repertoires were studied. Spike-specific TCR breadth and depth grew following two AZD1222 doses.

CDR3 size: 19 residues. The V gene's germline CDR1 is LGHNA and CDR2 YNFKEQ. J was trimmed by 5 bases and V by 1 base; bases with no gene match: 13. The sequencing here drew on peripheral blood, taken on day 0 of AZD1222 vaccination. The sequence came from an adult in good health. The chain joins TRBV4-2 to TRBJ2-1; the match to TRBD2 covers 11 bases. In DNA, the CDR3 is TGTGCCAGCAGCCAAGTTACGCTAGCGGGGGGTCAACCACACAATGAGCAGTTCTTC. Translated, it gives CASSQVTLAGGQPHNEQFF.